Listed here are 10 T cell receptor beta chains from one sample, sequenced in a study of blood T cells in healthy people across ages. The use of a sample-barcoded 5' primer and a J-beta primer mix characterized a second PCR of roughly 6 to 12 cycles. TCRdb re-called the 5' RACE reads through MiXCR, storing one row per CDR3 protein. This sample has about 630,000 distinct CDR3 sequences, with roughly 21% found just once. Sequencing was performed on blood. Receptors originate from a man in his 70s in good health.

The genes are TRBV6-1 and TRBJ2-4; D is tentatively TRBD1 or TRBD2 (5 bases each). The CDR3 totals 14 residues. The V gene lost 6 bases and the J gene lost 3 bases, with 12 bases spanning the gap. Germline values: CDR1 MNHNS, CDR2 SASEGT. In nucleotides, the CDR3 is TGTGCCAGCAGGACCGGGACGGACAAAAACATTCAGTACTTC. Protein product: CASRTGTDKNIQYF.

This clonotype was found a few times. J is TRBJ2-2 and V is TRBV25-1, with D perhaps TRBD1 or TRBD2 (5 bases each). Trimming stripped 4 bases from V and 4 bases from J, with 10 bases between. This CDR3 spans 14 amino acids. Germline V gives CDR1 MGHDK, CDR2 SYGVNS. Here the CDR3 reads CASSAGRLTGELFF. CDR3 DNA sequence: TGTGCCAGCAGTGCGGGACGACTCACCGGGGAGCTGTTTTTT.

This clonotype was recorded a few times. The chain uses TRBV5-1 and TRBJ2-7, with D unresolved. Near its end, the DNA agrees better with TRBJ2-1, so the J call may be wrong. Germline assignment: CDR1 SGHRS and CDR2 YFSETQ. The CDR3 has 15 amino acids. CDR3: CASSLAPRGYNEQFF. The CDR3, as DNA: TGCGCCAGCAGCTTGGCTCCCCGCGGATACAATGAGCAGTTCTTC.

V usage is TRBV5-1 and J usage is TRBJ2-1; 10 bases map to TRBD2. From germline, CDR1 is SGHRS and CDR2 YFSETQ. V lost 0 bases and J lost 7; bases outside the gene matches: 7. CDR3 length: 16 residues. Here the CDR3 reads CASSLGSGRAQNEQFF. The CDR3 DNA reads as TGCGCCAGCAGCTTGGGAAGCGGGAGGGCCCAAAATGAGCAGTTCTTC. The full variable domain, in which reference TRBV5-1 and TRBJ2-1 provide the parts outside the CDR3, is KAGVTQTPRYLIKTRGQQVTLSCSPISGHRSVSWYQQTPGQGLQFLFEYFSETQRNKGNFPGRFSGRQFSNSRSEMNVSTLELGDSALYLCASSLGSGRAQNEQFFGPGTRLTVL.

V gene TRBV28 combines with J gene TRBJ2-7; TRBD1 matches at 9 bases. After removal of 6 bases from V and 5 bases from J, the junction contained 11 bases not matched to a gene. Germline V gene lookup returns CDR1 MDHEN and CDR2 SYDVKM. CDR3 length: 15 residues. The CDR3 is CASRTQGAGNHEQYF. In nucleotides, the CDR3 is TGTGCCAGCAGGACACAGGGGGCGGGTAATCACGAGCAGTACTTC.

This clonotype was detected only a few times. The chain links TRBV14 to TRBJ2-4; 11 bases agree with TRBD1. The CDR3 loop spans 15 amino acids. The ends lost 0 bases at V and 10 bases at J; junction bases unmatched: 5. In germline, CDR1 is SGHDN, CDR2 FVKESK. CDR3 region: CASSQETGTGGIQYF. The CDR3 DNA is TGTGCCAGCAGCCAAGAAACCGGGACAGGGGGGATTCAGTACTTC.

This clonotype was recorded a few times. This rearrangement joins TRBV21-1 to TRBJ2-7; the table's D gene call, TRBD2, was not cross checked with the DNA. TRBV21-1 constitutes a pseudogene. There are 16 residues in the CDR3. Here the CDR3 reads CANGVAGGPRKYEQYF. The DNA of the CDR3 is TGTGCCAATGGGGTAGCGGGAGGGCCGCGTAAATACGAGCAGTACTTC.

The chain employs TRBV6-2 or TRBV6-3 and TRBJ2-7; 15 positions agree with TRBD2. CDR3 length: 16 residues. CDR1 MNHEY and CDR2 SVGEGT come from the germline V gene. The J segment lost 4 bases and the V segment lost 5 bases, leaving 6 bases of the junction unmatched. The CDR3 DNA follows: TGTGCCAGCAGTCACTTCGGACTAGCGGGAGGGTACGAGCAGTACTTC. Its translation: CASSHFGLAGGYEQYF.

This clonotype has only a few counts. The CDR3 reads CASSQDTQETQYF. The CDR3 DNA sequence: TGTGCCAGCAGCCAAGATACTCAAGAGACCCAGTACTTC. The chain is built from TRBV3-1 and TRBJ2-5; unclear D gene. The CDR3 length is 13 residues. Germline V gives CDR1 LGHDT, CDR2 YNNKEL (reference sequence). Trimming left V 0 bases short and J 2 bases short, with 4 bases between.

This rearrangement joins TRBV12-3 or TRBV12-4 to TRBJ2-2; TRBD2 matches at 14 bases. V lost 6 bases, J lost 2 bases, and 8 bases stayed unmatched. The CDR3 runs 18 residues. The CDR3 coding sequence is TGTGCCAGCAGCTCCCCCGGGACTAGCGGGAGCAACACCGGGGAGCTGTTTTTT. Its translation: CASSSPGTSGSNTGELFF.